What follows are 11 T cell receptor beta chains derived from one specimen sequenced in a study of identical twins (dated by TCRdb to about 2016). The library was made by 5' RACE. Sequenced using an Illumina HiSeq 2000. Through fastp at Q25 and MiXCR, TCRdb rebuilt clones from the public reads, retaining in-frame beta chains. All rows with the same CDR3 protein become a single entry with the most common DNA and genes. The sample table holds 750,000 to 950,000 distinct CDR3 sequences, of which approximately 13% were seen once. The ten top clones hold roughly 1.6% of the sample. Another study also made use of these data, one on yellow fever vaccine responses in identical twins.

The sequencing input was PBMCs. The receptor source for this set is a woman under 30 in good health.

This clonotype appeared a few times. This chain connects TRBV28 to TRBJ2-2; TRBD2 aligns across 7 bases. The germline gives CDR1 MDHEN, CDR2 SYDVKM. The CDR3 loop spans 15 amino acids. With V trimmed by 3 bases and J by 6 bases, 7 bases remained unmatched. This CDR3 is CASSLIAGAAGELFF. The CDR3 nucleotides are TGTGCCAGCAGTTTGATAGCGGGTGCGGCCGGGGAGCTGTTTTTT.

The table lists this clonotype with many counts. This rearrangement joins TRBV12-3 or TRBV12-4 to TRBJ2-1; TRBD1 agrees at 12 bases. CDR3 size: 16 residues. Germline trimming cut 6 bases from V and 5 bases from J; bases unmatched to any gene: 8. The CDR3 coding sequence is TGTGCCAGCAGAGACAGGGACAGGGGGCTGGACAATGAGCAGTTCTTC. Translating gives CASRDRDRGLDNEQFF.

The chain recombines TRBV7-9 with TRBJ1-2; D may be TRBD1 (6 bases). V lost 5 bases, J lost 3 bases, and 13 bases lay in between. This CDR3 is built from 14 residues. Germline V lookup: CDR1 SEHNR, CDR2 FQNEAQ (reference sequence). The CDR3 protein is CASSVVNRDYGYTF. The CDR3 nucleotides read TGTGCCAGCAGCGTCGTAAACAGGGACTATGGCTACACCTTC.

Here the CDR3 DNA reads TGTGCCAGCATCCTCCTCCCCCGGGGGCGATACGAGCAGTACTTC. This encodes CASILLPRGRYEQYF. The rearrangement joins TRBV5-5 to TRBJ2-7; either TRBD1 or TRBD2 may supply D (6 bases each). The CDR3 is 15 amino acids. CDR1 and CDR2 from the germline V gene are SGHKS and YYEKEE (reference sequence). The germline V and J ends were trimmed by 6 bases and 4 bases, with 20 bases remaining between them.

This sequence joins TRBV5-1 and TRBJ2-7; 12 nucleotides line up with TRBD1. This CDR3 spans 14 amino acids. The junction had 7 bases not matched to a gene; V was cut back by 8 bases and J by 4 bases. The germline V gene has CDR1 SGHRS and CDR2 YFSETQ. CDR3 loop: CASRGQGAGYEQYF. The CDR3 DNA follows: TGCGCCAGTCGGGGACAGGGGGCAGGTTACGAGCAGTACTTC.

This clonotype was found a few times. V and J are TRBV20-1 and TRBJ2-3, with 13 bases matching TRBD2. Germline trimming cut 0 bases from V and 3 bases from J; bases unmatched to any gene: 9. This CDR3 region has 18 residues. The germline V gene encodes CDR1 DFQATT and CDR2 SNEGSKA (reference sequence). The CDR3 nucleotides are TGCAGTGCTAGAGATCGGAGTAAGGGACTAGCGGGAACAGATACGCAGTATTTT. Amino acids: CSARDRSKGLAGTDTQYF.

V gene TRBV3-1 combines with J gene TRBJ2-3; the D gene is possibly TRBD2 (6 bases). This CDR3 has 16 amino acids. V lost 1 base and J 2 bases, leaving 13 bases between the germline ends. Germline-derived CDR1 and CDR2 are LGHDT and YNNKEL (reference sequence). DNA for the CDR3: TGTGCCAGCAGCCAAGGTACGGGACTCACCACAGATACGCAGTATTTT. Translating gives CASSQGTGLTTDTQYF.

At least ten counts were recorded for this clonotype. CDR3 DNA: TGTGCCAGCAGTATCGTAAGCCGAAATGAAAAACTGTTTTTT. Amino acid sequence: CASSIVSRNEKLFF. The chain combines TRBV3-1 with TRBJ1-4, with unresolved D. The CDR3 extends over 14 amino acids. In germline, CDR1 is LGHDT, CDR2 YNNKEL (reference sequence). Trimming pared 6 bases from V and 5 bases from J, leaving 13 bases between.

CDR3 protein: CASSDLIFEETQYF. CDR3 sequence (DNA): TGTGCCAGCAGCGACCTCATTTTCGAAGAGACCCAGTACTTC. The rearrangement joins TRBV7-2 to TRBJ2-5; no reliable D call. Trimming removed 5 bases at V and 3 bases at J, with 13 bases between. Germline CDR1 reads SGHTA; CDR2 reads FQGNSA. This CDR3 has 14 amino acids.

The rearrangement joins TRBV12-3 or TRBV12-4 to TRBJ1-2; 8 bases are shared with TRBD1. This CDR3 comprises 14 residues. With V trimmed by 5 bases and J by 7 bases, 9 bases remained unmatched. The CDR3, as DNA: TGTGCCAGCAGTCCCCAGGACAGGGCGGTTGGCTACACCTTC. This encodes CASSPQDRAVGYTF.

This clonotype was counted only a few times. The gene calls are TRBV29-1 and TRBJ2-1; no firm D call. Trimming took off 8 bases at V and 3 bases at J, with 14 bases between the two ends. This CDR3 contains 13 residues. Germline CDR1 SQVTM, CDR2 ANQGSEA. The CDR3 here is CSLRGPFYNEQFF. The DNA for the CDR3 is TGCAGCCTCCGTGGACCTTTCTACAATGAGCAGTTCTTC.